This record looks at one T cell receptor beta chain sequence and its context. Its cognate antigen is unknown. CDR3 size: 16 residues. The ends were cut back, 7 bases at V and 1 base at J, with 16 bases in the middle. From germline, CDR1 is SEHNR and CDR2 FQNEAQ (reference sequence). The entry originates in a study of cytomegalovirus exposure and HLA in healthy donors. The PCR ran on 60 Vbeta and 13 Jbeta primers. Clones were read by immunoSEQ multiplex PCR, and TCRdb kept only the in-frame ones, dropping some. The sample holds 110,000 to 150,000 clones, about 74% seen once. Notes on the study in general: Most TCRs appeared rarely, but some public TCRs recurred in many donors.

The sequenced sample consisted of PBMCs. This clonotype was sampled from a woman in her fifties or sixties in good health and CMV-seronegative. The chain has TRBV7-9 and TRBJ2-2; tentatively, D is TRBD1 (6 bases). CDR3 DNA sequence: TGTGCCAGCAACATCGCTGCAGGGGTGAACACCGGGGAGCTGTTTTTT. This gives the protein CASNIAAGVNTGELFF.